This T cell receptor beta chain was found in a study of blood T cell repertoires in COVID-19. Study context: Sites across the United States, Italy and Spain contributed samples from acute and convalescent COVID-19. T cells, B-cell-depleted T cells, or PBMCs provided the cDNA or gDNA that served as material.

In the original processing: Quantification of nucleated cells was approximated via reference gene primer amplification. This table comes from immunoSEQ multiplex PCR, and its TCRdb copy is limited to in-frame clones, with some not included. The V and J calls and clone size are taken from that table; D and trimming were inferred from the DNA. The repertoire holds fewer than 30,000 clones, with over 75% as singletons. The CDR3 spans 13 residues. Germline values: CDR1 MDHEN, CDR2 SYDVKM. The ends were cut back, 2 bases at V and 7 bases at J, with 12 bases in the middle. The sample comprised peripheral blood. The V gene is TRBV28, the J gene TRBJ2-7; D gene unclear. The clonotype was recovered from a human donor with active COVID-19. The donor label of this sample is uncertain. CDR3 DNA: TGTGCCAGCAGTTTACCGCCTAGTGATGAGCAGTACTTC. It specifies CASSLPPSDEQYF.